What follows are 3 T cell receptor beta chains derived from one specimen sequenced in a study of cytomegalovirus exposure and HLA in healthy donors. TCRdb's table, derived via immunoSEQ multiplex PCR, lists solely in-frame clones and lacks some. Among about 280,000 clones, more than 75% were seen once, and the ten largest hold approximately 0.94%. The specimen was PBMCs. The receptors shown here come from a woman aged 18-29 years in good health and CMV-seronegative.

The rearrangement uses TRBV11-2 and TRBJ2-1; 12 bases are a match to TRBD2. The junction had 7 bases not matched to a gene; V was cut back by 2 bases and J by 8 bases. The germline V gene has CDR1 SGHAT and CDR2 FQNNGV. The CDR3 runs 16 residues. DNA of the CDR3: TGTGCCAGCAGCTTATTTCTAGCGGGAGGGCCGCATGAGCAGTTCTTC. Amino acids: CASSLFLAGGPHEQFF.

The chain employs TRBV27 and TRBJ2-2; TRBD1 aligns across 9 bases. Germline V gene lookup returns CDR1 MNHEY and CDR2 SMNVEV (reference sequence). The CDR3 has 16 amino acids. With V trimmed by 5 bases and J by 9 bases, 13 bases remained unmatched. The CDR3 protein is CASSPGQGTSGRELFF. The CDR3 DNA reads as TGTGCCAGCAGTCCGGGACAGGGAACCTCTGGGAGGGAGCTGTTTTTT.

The J gene is TRBJ1-1, the V gene TRBV11-1, with no clear D. V was clipped by 0 bases and J by 2 bases, with 4 bases between them. The germline V gene has CDR1 SGHAT and CDR2 FQDESV (reference sequence). This CDR3 region has 13 residues. CDR3 protein: CASSLALNTEAFF. The CDR3 nucleotides read TGTGCCAGCAGCTTAGCACTAAACACTGAAGCTTTCTTT.